This paragraph covers one TCR beta chain sequence. These data are taken from a study of blood T cell repertoires in COVID-19. Germline CDR1 and CDR2: LNHDA and SQIVND (reference sequence). The CDR3 totals 15 residues. V shed 6 bases, J shed 7 bases, and the junction held 6 bases outside the gene matches. Authors' analysis steps: The authors estimated nucleated cell counts from reference gene primer amplification. Here immunoSEQ multiplex PCR was the method, and the copy in TCRdb shows in-frame clones only, minus some. D and trimming were read from the DNA, whereas the V and J calls and clone size are those reported in that table. The sample lists some 180,000 clones; almost 90% were seen once.

The receptor was derived from a middle-aged man with acute or convalescent COVID-19. Sequencing was done on a sample of peripheral blood. This rearrangement joins TRBV19 to TRBJ1-6; 10 nucleotides agree with TRBD1. The CDR3 region is CASSETGGGNSPLHF. The CDR3 bases are TGTGCCAGTAGCGAGACAGGGGGCGGAAATTCACCCCTCCACTTT.